The 11 T cell receptor beta chains below all came from one sample that was sequenced in a study of regulatory T cells in long-lasting Graves disease. Arm-PCR of CDR3 regions and iRepertoire HTBI primers were the basis on which TCR beta libraries were built. TCRdb reanalysed the multiplex PCR reads using MiXCR and keeps one entry per CDR3 protein. The table includes 200,000 to 250,000 distinct CDR3 sequences, roughly 18% detected once. Time point noted: newly diagnosed GD, antithyroid drugs for less than 3 months. From PBMCs, RNA was extracted and then used to make the TCR library. The source material was peripheral blood mononuclear cells (PBMCs), sampled at new diagnosis, from a patient treated with antithyroid drugs. The receptors come from a female donor with Graves disease.

In its sample, this clonotype was seen many times. The chain is built from TRBV11-2 and TRBJ2-7, with D perhaps TRBD1 (6 bases). Germline V lookup: CDR1 SGHAT, CDR2 FQNNGV. The CDR3 extends over 15 amino acids. Trimming stripped 5 bases from V and 4 bases from J, with 18 bases between. The CDR3 spells CASSGGPEGVYEQYF. The CDR3 DNA is TGTGCCAGCAGCGGAGGACCTGAGGGGGTTTACGAGCAGTACTTC.

In this sample, this clonotype turned up many times. The genes are TRBV20-1 and TRBJ2-7; D tentatively fits TRBD1 or TRBD2 (6 bases each). Germline assignment: CDR1 DFQATT and CDR2 SNEGSKA (reference sequence). V lost 5 bases, J lost 2 bases, and 16 bases lay in between. CDR3 length: 14 residues. CDR3 region: CSAVPPGATYEQYF. As DNA, the CDR3 is TGCAGTGCTGTTCCCCCGGGGGCCACCTACGAGCAGTACTTC.

This clonotype was counted many times. The rearrangement links TRBV3-1 to TRBJ1-1; possible D gene TRBD1, 5 bases. Trimming took off 4 bases at V and 0 bases at J, with 9 bases between the two ends. Germline V gives CDR1 LGHDT, CDR2 YNNKEL (reference sequence). The CDR3 loop spans 14 amino acids. CDR3 region: CASSLGAMNTEAFF. Here the CDR3 DNA reads TGTGCCAGCAGCCTCGGGGCCATGAACACTGAAGCTTTCTTT. Supplemented by reference TRBV3-1 and TRBJ1-1, the full variable domain reads DTAVSQTPKYLVTQMGNDKSIKCEQNLGHDTMYWYKQDSKKFLKIMFSYNNKELIINETVPNRFSPKSPDKAHLNLHINSLELGDSAVYFCASSLGAMNTEAFFGQGTRLTVV.

In its sample, this clonotype was seen many times. The chain combines TRBV10-3 with TRBJ1-2, with D perhaps matching TRBD1 (5 bases). V lost 4 bases to trimming and J lost 1 base, with 13 bases between them. CDR1 and CDR2 from the germline V gene are ENHRY and SYGVKD. CDR3 size: 15 residues. The CDR3 DNA reads TGTGCCATCAGTGTTAAGGCAGGGAATAACTATGGCTACACCTTC. This translates into CAISVKAGNNYGYTF.

This clonotype was recorded many times. V is TRBV12-5 and J is TRBJ1-2; perhaps TRBD1 as D (5 bases). The CDR3 consists of 20 residues. Deletions cut 0 bases from V and 0 bases from J, with 23 bases between. Per germline, CDR1 LGHNT and CDR2 FRNRAP. CDR3 amino acids: CASGLVVFRDSALANYGYTF. The DNA for the CDR3 is TGTGCTAGTGGTTTGGTAGTATTCCGAGACAGCGCCCTAGCTAACTATGGCTACACCTTC.

Many counts were recorded for this clonotype. The V gene is TRBV20-1, the J gene TRBJ1-2, with D possibly being TRBD1 (6 bases). V lost 3 bases and J lost 8, with 16 bases in between. Germline V gene sequence: CDR1 DFQATT, CDR2 SNEGSKA (reference sequence). The CDR3 is 13 amino acids. In DNA, the CDR3 is TGCAGTGCTAGCTTAATAGGGGGAATCGGCTACACCTTC. Translating gives CSASLIGGIGYTF.

This clonotype was observed many times. The chain couples TRBV6-1 to TRBJ2-1; 14 positions agree with TRBD2. The V segment lost 5 bases and the J segment 8 bases; nucleotides outside the gene matches: 5. Germline V gene sequence: CDR1 MNHNS, CDR2 SASEGT. The CDR3 totals 15 residues. The CDR3 region is CASSTGTSGSHEQFF. The CDR3 DNA reads as TGTGCCAGCAGTACTGGGACTAGCGGGAGCCATGAGCAGTTCTTC.

This clonotype showed up many times. The rearrangement uses TRBV28 and TRBJ1-2; D gene unclear. Germline V gene lookup returns CDR1 MDHEN and CDR2 SYDVKM. The CDR3 is 14 amino acids. Trimming removed 4 bases at V and 4 bases at J, with 13 bases between. The CDR3 coding sequence is TGTGCCAGCAGTTCCCTGGAGGATACCTATGGCTACACCTTC. Protein: CASSSLEDTYGYTF.

This clonotype has a count of ten or more. The chain carries TRBV6-1 and TRBJ1-5; D is unclear. CDR3 length: 13 amino acids. From germline, CDR1 is MNHNS and CDR2 SASEGT. The V gene lost 5 bases and the J gene lost 2 bases, with 7 bases spanning the gap. CDR3 sequence reads: CASSPWGNQPQHF. The CDR3 DNA reads TGTGCCAGCAGTCCCTGGGGCAATCAGCCCCAGCATTTT.

This clonotype showed up just a few times. The chain recombines TRBV7-2 with TRBJ2-1; D is undetermined. Trimming cost V 0 bases and J 5 bases, with 5 bases left between them. Germline lookup yields CDR1 SGHTA and CDR2 FQGNSA. The CDR3 has 13 amino acids. CDR3 protein: CASSLAQNNEQFF. Here the CDR3 DNA reads TGTGCCAGCAGCTTAGCCCAGAACAATGAGCAGTTCTTC. Combining the CDR3 with reference TRBV7-2 and TRBJ2-1 gives the whole variable domain GAGVSQSPSNKVTEKGKDVELRCDPISGHTALYWYRQSLGQGLEFLIYFQGNSAPDKSGLPSDRFSAERTGGSVSTLTIQRTQQEDSAVYLCASSLAQNNEQFFGPGTRLTVL.

This clonotype was found many times. The rearrangement uses TRBV19 and TRBJ1-4; TRBD1 is a possible D gene (6 bases). V dropped 2 bases and J dropped 8 bases, with 15 bases sitting between them. The CDR3 runs 15 residues. The germline V gene has CDR1 LNHDA and CDR2 SQIVND (reference sequence). CDR3 region: CASSITANRDEKLFF. Written as DNA, the CDR3 is TGTGCCAGTAGTATAACCGCTAACAGGGACGAAAAACTGTTTTTT. Full variable domain (remainder filled in from reference TRBV19 and TRBJ1-4): DGGITQSPKYLFRKEGQNVTLSCEQNLNHDAMYWYRQDPGQGLRLIYYSQIVNDFQKGDIAEGYSVSREKKESFPLTVTSAQKNPTAFYLCASSITANRDEKLFFGSGTQLSVL.